Many counts were recorded for the clone carrying this T cell receptor beta chain. Antigen unknown. These data originate in a study of T-cell reconstitution after alpha-beta-depleted transplantation in children. Study-wide results and caveats: Reportedly, roughly two months post-transplant, alpha-beta T cells arose from several hundred expanded graft clones. At one year after transplant, newly produced T cells mostly accounted for T-cell counts and diversity. There were some patients whose high TCRbeta diversity at day 60 came from surviving recipient T cells and thymic progenitors.

Trimming shortened V by 3 bases and J by 6 bases, and 11 bases separated the two germline ends. The CDR3 extends over 13 amino acids. Unique molecular identifiers were used in preparing the TCRbeta library. TCRdb fed the PCR reads into MiXCR, producing one record per CDR3 protein. The table has over 90,000 distinct CDR3 sequences, over 6% seen once; the top ten hold 16%. The clonotype originates from a boy between 2 and 15 years old with acute lymphoblastic leukemia, due to receive a stem cell transplant. This chain links TRBV12-3 or TRBV12-4 with TRBJ1-2; D not certain. The sequencing used PBMCs, collected before TCRalphabeta/CD19-depleted stem cell transplant. The CDR3 reads CASSLRGWDGYTF. The CDR3 nucleotides read TGTGCCAGCAGTTTGAGAGGGTGGGATGGCTACACCTTC.